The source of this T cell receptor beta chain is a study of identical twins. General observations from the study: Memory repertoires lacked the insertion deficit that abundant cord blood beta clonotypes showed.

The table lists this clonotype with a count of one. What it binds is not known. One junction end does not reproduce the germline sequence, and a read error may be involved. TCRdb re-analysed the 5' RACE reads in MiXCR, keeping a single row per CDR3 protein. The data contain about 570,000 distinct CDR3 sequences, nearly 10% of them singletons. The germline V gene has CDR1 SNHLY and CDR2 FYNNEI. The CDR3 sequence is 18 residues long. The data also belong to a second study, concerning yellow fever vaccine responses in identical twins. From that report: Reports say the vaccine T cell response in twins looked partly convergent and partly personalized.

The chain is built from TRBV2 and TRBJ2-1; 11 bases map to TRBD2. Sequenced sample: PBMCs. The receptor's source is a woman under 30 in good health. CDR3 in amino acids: CARRSRVGTSGATGEQFF. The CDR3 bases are TGTGCCCGCAGATCCAGGGTTGGGACTAGCGGAGCTACAGGTGAGCAGTTCTTC.